Listed below are T cell receptor beta chains from one sample, sequenced in a study of T cells in Graves' hyperthyroidism and ophthalmopathy. TCRdb used MiXCR to reprocess the multiplex PCR reads, holding one entry per CDR3 protein. Here the sample spans fewer than 550,000 distinct CDR3 sequences, roughly 14% being singletons. Sequencing was carried out using blood. Every receptor here comes from a woman between 18 and 29 years old with Graves' hyperthyroidism. CDR3s include the opening cysteine and the closing phenylalanine or tryptophan. D genes are given only for firm matches. Expanded clones are given a class, and other clones once, few, many or no size at all.

d_gene	abundance	j_gene	v_gene	CDR3nt	CDR3aa
NA	many	TRBJ1-6	TRBV20-1	TGCAGTGCCAGAGTGGGTTCCAGCTCCTATAATTCACCCCTCCACTTT	CSARVGSSSYNSPLHF
NA	once	TRBJ2-1	TRBV6-1	TGTGCCAGCAGGAGGGGGGAATACAATGAGCAGTTCTTC	CASRRGEYNEQFF
NA	NA	TRBJ2-5	TRBV3-1	TGTGCCAGCAGCCAAGAGCAGGGGGCGGGGGGGACCCAGTACTTC	CASSQEQGAGGTQYF
TRBD1	NA	TRBJ1-2	TRBV12-3/TRBV12-4	TGTGCCAGCAGCCCTAAACCGGGACAGCCCTATGGCTACACCTTC	CASSPKPGQPYGYTF
TRBD1	many	TRBJ1-4	TRBV12-3/TRBV12-4	TGTGCCAGCAGTCTTAGTAGGACAGGGTCTTCAACTAATGAAAAACTGTTTTTT	CASSLSRTGSSTNEKLFF
NA	few	TRBJ2-7	TRBV12-3/TRBV12-4	TGTGCCAGCAGCGCTGCGACTGGCTCCTCCTACGAGCAGTACTTC	CASSAATGSSYEQYF
TRBD1	many	TRBJ1-6	TRBV5-1	TGCGCCAGCAGCCCTGGGACAGAAAATTCACCCCTCCACTTT	CASSPGTENSPLHF
NA	many	TRBJ2-5	TRBV5-6	TGTGCCAGCAGCTTGTGGTACCAAGAGACCCAGTACTTC	CASSLWYQETQYF
NA	once	TRBJ1-4	TRBV20-1	TGCAGTGCTCGTGGGACTAGCGGAGGGGGACGTGAAAAACTGTTTTTT	CSARGTSGGGREKLFF
TRBD2	few	TRBJ2-2	TRBV5-1	TGCGCCACCGAAAAGGGGAGGGTACCCACCGGGGAGCTGTTTTTT	CATEKGRVPTGELFF
NA	many	TRBJ2-3	TRBV2	TGTGCCAGCATCCTAGGACTTAACGGAGATACGCAGTATTTT	CASILGLNGDTQYF
NA	many	TRBJ1-4	TRBV28	TGTGCCAGCACCCGGACGGCACTTAATGAAAAACTGTTTTTT	CASTRTALNEKLFF
NA	many	TRBJ2-7	TRBV11-2	TGTGCCAGCAGCTCCCAGGTGTCTACCTACGAGCAGTACTTC	CASSSQVSTYEQYF
NA	many	TRBJ2-5	TRBV11-2	TGTGCCAGCAGCTCCACCCGACAGCCCCAAGAGACCCAGTACTTC	CASSSTRQPQETQYF
NA	NA	TRBJ1-1	TRBV7-9	TGTGCCAGCAGCTCGAGCCCACAGGGACCGGGGATGAACACTGAAGCTTTCTTT	CASSSSPQGPGMNTEAFF
TRBD1	NA	TRBJ2-1	TRBV11-2	TGTGCCAGCAACCTGCAACCAGGGGGCGGGCATGAGCAGTTCTTC	CASNLQPGGGHEQFF
NA	many	TRBJ1-5	TRBV3-1	TGTGCCAGCAGCCAAGAAGGGTTTCTCCAGCCCCAGCATTTT	CASSQEGFLQPQHF
NA	many	TRBJ2-3	TRBV2	TGTGCCAGCAAGCTAGGACTGAGCACAGATACGCAGTATTTT	CASKLGLSTDTQYF
NA	many	TRBJ1-2	TRBV12-3/TRBV12-4	TGTGCCAGCAGTTATCGGGGCAGGGGAAAACCTAACTATGGCTACACCTTC	CASSYRGRGKPNYGYTF
TRBD1	many	TRBJ2-7	TRBV7-6	TGTGCCAGCAGCTTTTCCGGGACAGGGTACGAGCAGTACTTC	CASSFSGTGYEQYF
NA	many	TRBJ1-6	TRBV11-1	TGTGCCAGCAGCCAACGGGGCCCCTATTCACCCCTCCACTTT	CASSQRGPYSPLHF
NA	many	TRBJ2-5	TRBV9	TGTGCCAGCAGCGTAGGGGACTCCCCTGGGGAGACCCAGTACTTC	CASSVGDSPGETQYF
TRBD2	NA	TRBJ2-7	TRBV7-9	TGTGCCAGCAGCGACCGACTAGCGGCCTACGAGCAGTACTTC	CASSDRLAAYEQYF
TRBD1	few	TRBJ1-1	TRBV6-1	TGTGCCAGCAGGATGACAGGGGGCAACACTGAAGCTTTCTTT	CASRMTGGNTEAFF
TRBD2	NA	TRBJ2-7	TRBV5-1	TGCGCCAGCAGCTTTTCTAGCGGACTTTCCTACGAGCAGTACTTC	CASSFSSGLSYEQYF
NA	many	TRBJ1-5	TRBV19	TGTGCCAGTAGTTCTGGTAGGACAGCTAGCAATCAGCCCCAGCATTTT	CASSSGRTASNQPQHF
NA	few	TRBJ2-7	TRBV5-1	TGCGCCAGCAGCCCGGAGGGGGACCCCGGGGGCGAGCAGTACTTC	CASSPEGDPGGEQYF
TRBD1	NA	TRBJ1-2	TRBV25-1	TGTGCCAGCAGTGAATCCGGGACAGGGGGCTCACATGGCTACACCTTC	CASSESGTGGSHGYTF
TRBD1	many	TRBJ2-2	TRBV19	TGTGCCAGTAGTCCTACCGGGACAGGGGGTAGCACCGGGGAGCTGTTTTTT	CASSPTGTGGSTGELFF
NA	NA	TRBJ1-2	TRBV24-1	TGTGCCACCAGTGCAGAGTCCTATGGCTACACCTTC	CATSAESYGYTF
NA	many	TRBJ1-2	TRBV2	TGTGCCAGCAGTGTCGGACAGACTAACTATGGCTACACCTTC	CASSVGQTNYGYTF
NA	many	TRBJ1-4	TRBV10-1	TGCGCCAGCAGTGAGTCGGGCCGGGAAAAACTGTTTTTT	CASSESGREKLFF
NA	many	TRBJ2-2	TRBV2	TGTGCCAGCAGTGAAGAAAGCCCGAACACCGGGGAGCTGTTTTTT	CASSEESPNTGELFF
NA	NA	TRBJ2-4	TRBV4-1	TGCGCCAGCAGCCAAGATCTCGGCAGGGAAGGGATTCAGTACTTC	CASSQDLGREGIQYF
NA	NA	TRBJ1-2	TRBV10-2	TGCGCCAGCAGTGAGGACAAAACCTATGGCTACACCTTC	CASSEDKTYGYTF
NA	NA	TRBJ2-7	TRBV18	TGTGCCAGCTCGCCCACGTCTGCCTACGAGCAGTACTTC	CASSPTSAYEQYF
NA	NA	TRBJ1-2	TRBV12-3/TRBV12-4	TGTGCCAGCAGCCCAGGACCGCACTATGGCTACACCTTC	CASSPGPHYGYTF